This T cell receptor beta chain emerged from a study of shared clonotypes between healthy human individuals. Study-level results: The generation probabilities recorded for non-shared clonotypes fell below those of clonotypes shared by all four donors. Apart from blood, nothing was sampled; tissue repertoires likely differ.

This CDR3 contains 13 residues. Trimming pared 6 bases from V and 3 bases from J, leaving 12 bases between. Germline loops: CDR1 MNHEY, CDR2 SVGAGI. A word on this clone: What it binds is not known.

Produced via immunoSEQ multiplex PCR; TCRdb's table is partial and in-frame only. The table has about 1,500,000 clones, roughly 96% seen once. This receptor was identified in a man aged 25-45 years in good health. This chain uses TRBV6-5 with TRBJ2-7; D perhaps matches TRBD1 (5 bases). The source material was naive CD4+ T cells sorted from blood. Stated subset: CD45RA+ positively selected. The CDR3 spells CASRPGKVYEQYF. As DNA, the CDR3 is TGTGCCAGCAGGCCAGGGAAGGTCTACGAGCAGTACTTC.